This T cell receptor beta chain was retrieved from a study of blood T cell repertoires in COVID-19. The table came from immunoSEQ multiplex PCR; TCRdb's copy has only in-frame clones and leaves some out. This sample has about 73,000 clones, with about 80% found just once. Losses at the gene ends were 4 bases for V and 10 bases for J; bases not matched to a gene: 6. Germline CDR1 reads SGHTA; CDR2 reads FQGNSA. The CDR3 contains 13 residues. The chain employs TRBV7-2 and TRBJ2-1, with TRBD1 matching over 8 bases. Sequences were obtained from peripheral blood. The sequence was obtained from a human donor in a cohort sampled during active COVID-19. In DNA form, the CDR3 reads TGTGCCAGCAGCTCCTCAGGGGGCAGGGAGCAGTTCTTC. Translation: CASSSSGGREQFF.